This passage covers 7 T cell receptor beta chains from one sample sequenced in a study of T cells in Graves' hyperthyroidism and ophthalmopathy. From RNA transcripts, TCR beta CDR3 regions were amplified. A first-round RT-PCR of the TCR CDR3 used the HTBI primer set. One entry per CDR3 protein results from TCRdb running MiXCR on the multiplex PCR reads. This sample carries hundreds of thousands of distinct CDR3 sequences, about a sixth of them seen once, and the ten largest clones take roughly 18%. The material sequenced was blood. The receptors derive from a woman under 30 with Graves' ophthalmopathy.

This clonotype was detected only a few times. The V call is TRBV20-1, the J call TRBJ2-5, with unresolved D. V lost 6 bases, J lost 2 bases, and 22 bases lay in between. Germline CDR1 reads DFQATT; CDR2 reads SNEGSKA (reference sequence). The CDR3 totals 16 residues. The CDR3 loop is CSAVLPDGGYQETQYF. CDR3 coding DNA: TGCAGTGCCGTCCTACCCGACGGCGGATATCAAGAGACCCAGTACTTC.

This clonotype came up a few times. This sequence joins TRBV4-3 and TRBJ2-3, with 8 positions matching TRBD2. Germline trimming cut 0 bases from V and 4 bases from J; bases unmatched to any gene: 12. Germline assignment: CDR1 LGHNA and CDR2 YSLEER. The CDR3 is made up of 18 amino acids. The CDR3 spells CASSQDFQAGTRPDTQYF. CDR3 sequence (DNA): TGCGCCAGCAGCCAAGATTTTCAGGCCGGGACTAGGCCAGATACGCAGTATTTT.

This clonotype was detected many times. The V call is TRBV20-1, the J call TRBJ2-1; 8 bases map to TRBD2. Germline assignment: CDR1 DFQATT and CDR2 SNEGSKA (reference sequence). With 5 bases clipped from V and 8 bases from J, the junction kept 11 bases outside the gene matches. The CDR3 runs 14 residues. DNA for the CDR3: TGCAGTGCTGGCGGACTAGCAGCTTACTATGAGCAGTTCTTC. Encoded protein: CSAGGLAAYYEQFF.

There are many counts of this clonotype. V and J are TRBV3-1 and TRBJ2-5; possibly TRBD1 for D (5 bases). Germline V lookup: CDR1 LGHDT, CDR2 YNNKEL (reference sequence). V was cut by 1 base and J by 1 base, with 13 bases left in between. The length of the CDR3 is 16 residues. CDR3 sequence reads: CASSQGLTDIQETQYF. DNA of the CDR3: TGTGCCAGCAGCCAAGGGCTCACGGACATCCAAGAGACCCAGTACTTC.

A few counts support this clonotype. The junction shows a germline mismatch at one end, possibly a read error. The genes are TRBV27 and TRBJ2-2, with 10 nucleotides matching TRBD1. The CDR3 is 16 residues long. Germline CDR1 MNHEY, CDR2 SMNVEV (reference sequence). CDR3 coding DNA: TGTACCAGCAGTTCCCCGGACAGGGGGGACACCGGGGAGCTGTTTTTT. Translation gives CTSSSPDRGDTGELFF.

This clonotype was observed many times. CDR3 coding DNA: TGTGCCAGCAGCCGACAGGGTTACGAGCAGTACTTC. It encodes CASSRQGYEQYF. The V and J genes are TRBV7-2 and TRBJ2-7; TRBD1 matches at 7 bases. Per the germline V gene, CDR1 is SGHTA and CDR2 is FQGNSA. CDR3 size: 12 residues. Trimming took 5 bases from V and 4 from J; bases not matched to a gene: 2.

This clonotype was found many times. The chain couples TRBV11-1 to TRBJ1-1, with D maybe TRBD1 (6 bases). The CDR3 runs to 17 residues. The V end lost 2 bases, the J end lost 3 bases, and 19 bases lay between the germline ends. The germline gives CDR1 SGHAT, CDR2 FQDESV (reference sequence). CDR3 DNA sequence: TGTGCCAGCAGCTTACACCGGGGGGCGATTGGGGACACTGAAGCTTTCTTT. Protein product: CASSLHRGAIGDTEAFF.